This paragraph reports one T cell receptor beta chain. These data belong to a study of blood T cell repertoires in COVID-19. As for the study in general: Acute and convalescent COVID-19 samples came from the United States, Italy and Spain. PBMCs, B-cell-depleted T cells, or T cells provided the cDNA or gDNA that made up the material.

Per the study methods: Using reference gene primer amplification, nucleated cell counts were estimated. Sequencing was performed with immunoSEQ multiplex PCR; in TCRdb, only in-frame clones are kept and a portion is missing. V and J calls and clone size come straight from that table; D and trimming were deduced from the DNA. Of a few hundred thousand clones listed, roughly 86% are singletons. The germline CDR1 and CDR2 sequences are KGHSH and LQKENI. The CDR3 runs to 15 residues. Trimming took 4 bases from V and 6 from J; bases not matched to a gene: 7. The sample comprised peripheral blood. This sequence originates from a woman in her 50s who had recovered from COVID-19. This chain joins TRBV18 and TRBJ1-1; TRBD1 agrees at 11 bases. CDR3 protein: CASSQGQGAYAEAFF. For the CDR3, the DNA is TGTGCCAGCTCACAAGGACAGGGGGCCTACGCTGAAGCTTTCTTT.